This TCR beta chain was captured by sequencing in a study of T cells in localized non-small cell lung cancer. The sample holds one count of this clone. Antigen unknown. General study points: Uninvolved adjacent lung showed peak T cell clonality, exceeding tumor. Median approximately 58 top-100 tumor clones were shared with paired adjacent lung. Longer overall survival was linked to higher blood T cell density. Sequencing covered just one tumor region, so heterogeneity cannot be ruled out.

Per germline, CDR1 LNHDA and CDR2 SQIVND (reference sequence). The length of the CDR3 is 16 residues. V shed 5 bases, J shed 3 bases, and the junction held 10 bases outside the gene matches. Using immunoSEQ multiplex PCR, the repertoire was profiled, and TCRdb retains in-frame clones only, with some absent. Of 4,000 or so clones listed, over 30% are singletons. The chain uses TRBV19 and TRBJ2-4, with 7 positions matching TRBD2. The origin of this receptor is a man aged 35 to 70 with stage II squamous cell lung carcinoma. The starting material was lung tumor tissue, obtained before any cancer treatment. The CDR3 bases are TGTGCCAGTAGTGAACGGCGGGGGAGCGGCAAAAACATTCAGTACTTC. It encodes CASSERRGSGKNIQYF.